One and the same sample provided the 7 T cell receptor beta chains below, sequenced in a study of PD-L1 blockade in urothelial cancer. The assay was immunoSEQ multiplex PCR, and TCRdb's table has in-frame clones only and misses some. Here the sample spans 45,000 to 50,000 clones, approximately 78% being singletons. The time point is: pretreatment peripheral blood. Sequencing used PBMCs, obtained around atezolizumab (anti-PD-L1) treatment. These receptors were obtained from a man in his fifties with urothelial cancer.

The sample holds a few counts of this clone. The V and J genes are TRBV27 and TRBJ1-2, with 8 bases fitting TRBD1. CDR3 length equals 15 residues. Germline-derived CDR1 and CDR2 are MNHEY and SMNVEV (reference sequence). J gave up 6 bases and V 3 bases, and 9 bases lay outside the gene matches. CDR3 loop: CASSFSRGQGHGYTF. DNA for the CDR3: TGTGCCAGCAGTTTTTCACGCGGACAGGGTCATGGCTACACCTTC.

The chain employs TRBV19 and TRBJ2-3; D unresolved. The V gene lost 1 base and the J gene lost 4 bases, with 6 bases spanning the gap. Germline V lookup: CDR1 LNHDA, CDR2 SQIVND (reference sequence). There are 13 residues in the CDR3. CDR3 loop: CASSIVRSDTQYF. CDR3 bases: TGTGCCAGTAGTATAGTCAGGTCAGATACGCAGTATTTT.

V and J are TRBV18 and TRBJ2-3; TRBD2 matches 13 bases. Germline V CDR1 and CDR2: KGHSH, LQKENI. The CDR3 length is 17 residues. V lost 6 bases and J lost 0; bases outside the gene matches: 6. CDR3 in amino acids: CASSPGLAGFSTDTQYF. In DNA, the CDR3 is TGTGCCAGCTCTCCGGGACTAGCGGGATTCAGCACAGATACGCAGTATTTT.

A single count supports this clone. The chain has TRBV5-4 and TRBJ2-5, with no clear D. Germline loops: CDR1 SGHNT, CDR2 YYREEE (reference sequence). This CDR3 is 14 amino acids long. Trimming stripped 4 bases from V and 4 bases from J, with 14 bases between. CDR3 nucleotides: TGTGCCAGCAGCATGGGTTCTTTCTCAGAGACCCAGTACTTC. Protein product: CASSMGSFSETQYF.

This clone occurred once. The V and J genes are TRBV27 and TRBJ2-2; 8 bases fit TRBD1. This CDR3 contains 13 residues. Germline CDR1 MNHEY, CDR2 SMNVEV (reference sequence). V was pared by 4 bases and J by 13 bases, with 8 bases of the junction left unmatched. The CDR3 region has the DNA TGTGCCAGCAGTTCTCCGACAGGGGTGAGGCTGTTTTTT. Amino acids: CASSSPTGVRLFF.

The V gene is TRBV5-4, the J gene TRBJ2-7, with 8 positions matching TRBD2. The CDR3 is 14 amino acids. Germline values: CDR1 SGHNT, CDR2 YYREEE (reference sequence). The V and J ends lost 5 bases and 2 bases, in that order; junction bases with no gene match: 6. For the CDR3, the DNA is TGTGCCAGCAGGGTGTCTAGCGGGCCCTACGAGCAGTACTTC. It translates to CASRVSSGPYEQYF.

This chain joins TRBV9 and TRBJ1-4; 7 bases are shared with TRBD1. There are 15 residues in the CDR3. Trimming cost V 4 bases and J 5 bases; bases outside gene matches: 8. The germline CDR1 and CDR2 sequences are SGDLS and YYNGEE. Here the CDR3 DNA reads TGTGCCAGCAGCAGACAGACAGGGTTGAATGAAAAACTGTTTTTT. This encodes CASSRQTGLNEKLFF.